These 26 T cell receptor beta chains were sequenced from one sample in a study of T cells after yellow fever vaccination. From the 5' RACE reads, TCRdb called clonotypes with MiXCR, one entry per CDR3 protein. The sample lists about 120,000 distinct CDR3 sequences, 7% to 8.5% occurring once. The sequencing here drew on CD8+ T cells sorted from PBMCs, taken 45 days after the yellow fever booster vaccination. All receptors come from a man aged 25 to 45 who received the YFV17D yellow fever vaccine.

In this sample, this clonotype turned up many times. This chain connects TRBV20-1 to TRBJ2-7; perhaps TRBD1 as D (6 bases). CDR1 and CDR2 (germline): DFQATT, SNEGSKA (reference sequence). The CDR3 totals 13 residues. Trimming cost V 6 bases and J 3 bases, with 15 bases left between them. The CDR3 loop is CSARHGGSYEQYF. In DNA, the CDR3 is TGCAGTGCACGCCATGGGGGCAGCTACGAGCAGTACTTC.

This clonotype was seen repeatedly, ten times or more. The chain links TRBV7-2 to TRBJ2-1; D might be TRBD2 (5 bases). The ends were cut back, 5 bases at V and 4 bases at J, with 15 bases in the middle. Germline V lookup: CDR1 SGHTA, CDR2 FQGNSA. The CDR3 loop spans 15 amino acids. The CDR3 spells CASSPGISQYNEQFF. In nucleotides, the CDR3 is TGTGCCAGCAGCCCCGGGATTAGCCAATACAATGAGCAGTTCTTC.

This clonotype has at least ten counts. V gene TRBV5-1 combines with J gene TRBJ2-1; possibly TRBD1 or TRBD2 for D (5 bases each). The V end was cut by 1 base, the J end by 2 bases, with 10 bases between. The CDR3 has 15 amino acids. Germline values: CDR1 SGHRS, CDR2 YFSETQ. The CDR3: CASSLMGEPYNEQFF. The CDR3 region has the DNA TGCGCCAGCAGCTTGATGGGGGAACCCTACAATGAGCAGTTCTTC.

At least ten counts were recorded for this clonotype. This sequence joins TRBV7-9 and TRBJ2-7; maybe TRBD2 (6 bases). The CDR3 is 14 residues long. Looked up from germline, CDR1 is SEHNR and CDR2 is FQNEAQ (reference sequence). V was shortened by 3 bases and J by 4 bases, with 13 bases between the two germline ends. The CDR3 loop reads CASSFAGSGYEQYF. Here the CDR3 DNA reads TGTGCCAGCAGCTTTGCCGGGAGTGGGTACGAGCAGTACTTC.

This clonotype was observed a few times. The J gene is TRBJ2-2, the V gene TRBV9; 9 nucleotides align to TRBD2. Germline V gene sequence: CDR1 SGDLS, CDR2 YYNGEE. The CDR3 totals 17 residues. J gave up 0 bases and V 4 bases, and 7 bases lay outside the gene matches. As DNA, the CDR3 is TGTGCCAGCAGCCCCAGGATAGCGGGGGCGAACACCGGGGAGCTGTTTTTT. It is translated as CASSPRIAGANTGELFF.

There are many counts of this clonotype. The chain has TRBV12-3 or TRBV12-4 and TRBJ2-7, with D possibly called TRBD1 or TRBD2 (5 bases each). The CDR3 is 14 residues long. The ends were cut back, 3 bases at V and 6 bases at J, with 15 bases in the middle. Here the CDR3 DNA reads TGTGCCAGCAGTTTTACCGGGATTACAGGCGAGCAGTACTTC. Translated, it gives CASSFTGITGEQYF.

This clonotype was recorded many times. The V gene is TRBV27, the J gene TRBJ2-3; D is ambiguous. Germline V lookup: CDR1 MNHEY, CDR2 SMNVEV (reference sequence). Trimming stripped 6 bases from V and 1 base from J, with 8 bases between. The CDR3 covers 13 residues. In DNA form, the CDR3 reads TGTGCCAGCAGGCTCTCGGGCACAGATACGCAGTATTTT. Its protein product is CASRLSGTDTQYF.

Only a few counts were recorded for this clonotype. The chain joins TRBV19 to TRBJ1-4; TRBD1 agrees at 7 bases. Unmatched junction bases numbered 7, after V lost 8 bases and J lost 4 bases. Germline V gene lookup returns CDR1 LNHDA and CDR2 SQIVND (reference sequence). This CDR3 comprises 14 residues. CDR3 sequence reads: CASPPGQDNEKLFF. The CDR3 nucleotides read TGTGCCAGTCCGCCCGGACAGGATAATGAAAAACTGTTTTTT.

Ten or more counts support this clonotype. This chain connects TRBV19 to TRBJ2-7; D gene unclear. The CDR3 has 12 residues. Trimming stripped 5 bases from V and 7 bases from J, with 12 bases between. CDR1 is LNHDA and CDR2 is SQIVND in the germline V gene (reference sequence). This chain's CDR3 is CASSLGMGEQYF. CDR3 DNA: TGTGCCAGTAGTCTTGGGATGGGGGAGCAGTACTTC. The whole variable domain, remainder taken from reference TRBV19 and TRBJ2-7, is DGGITQSPKYLFRKEGQNVTLSCEQNLNHDAMYWYRQDPGQGLRLIYYSQIVNDFQKGDIAEGYSVSREKKESFPLTVTSAQKNPTAFYLCASSLGMGEQYFGPGTRLTVT.

The table lists this clonotype with many counts. The chain combines TRBV12-3 or TRBV12-4 with TRBJ1-1; D is ambiguous. V lost 6 bases and J 1 base, leaving 12 bases between the germline ends. The CDR3 has 14 residues. CDR3 in DNA: TGTGCCAGCAGGGAGACTTGGGGGAACACTGAAGCTTTCTTT. Its protein product is CASRETWGNTEAFF.

In its sample, this clonotype was seen many times. The chain links TRBV10-2 to TRBJ2-3; D possibly corresponds to TRBD2 (6 bases). Germline V CDR1 and CDR2: WSHSY, SAAADI. V lost 8 bases and J 2 bases, leaving 11 bases between the germline ends. The CDR3 is made up of 13 amino acids. Here the CDR3 reads CASRRGITDTQYF. In DNA form, the CDR3 reads TGCGCCAGCCGCCGGGGGATCACAGATACGCAGTATTTT.

The CDR3 DNA sequence: TGTGCCTGGAGTCCACTGCGCCCCAATGAGCAGTTCTTC. Protein sequence: CAWSPLRPNEQFF. The chain uses TRBV30 and TRBJ2-1; D is unclear. The CDR3 runs to 13 residues. V lost 2 bases and J lost 6, with 11 bases in between. Germline values: CDR1 GTSNPN, CDR2 SVGIG (reference sequence). The complete variable domain, with remaining parts taken from reference TRBV30 and TRBJ2-1, reads SQTIHQWPATLVQPVGSPLSLECTVEGTSNPNLYWYRQAAGRGLQLLFYSVGIGQISSEVPQNLSASRPQDRQFILSSKKLLLSDSGFYLCAWSPLRPNEQFFGPGTRLTVL.

This clonotype has at least ten counts. The chain joins TRBV2 to TRBJ2-1; D perhaps matches TRBD1 (5 bases). Trimming cost V 6 bases and J 6 bases, with 15 bases left between them. This CDR3 is 14 amino acids long. Germline V gives CDR1 SNHLY, CDR2 FYNNEI. The chain's CDR3 is CASRDQGQPNEQFF. The CDR3 DNA reads TGTGCCAGCAGAGACCAAGGACAACCCAATGAGCAGTTCTTC.

This clonotype was picked up a small number of times. V usage is TRBV7-9 and J usage is TRBJ1-1; D is unclear. This CDR3 region has 12 residues. The germline V and J ends were trimmed by 8 bases and 1 base, with 8 bases remaining between them. Germline CDR1 and CDR2: SEHNR and FQNEAQ (reference sequence). CDR3 sequence: CASVGGNTEAFF. The CDR3 bases are TGTGCCAGCGTGGGTGGGAACACTGAAGCTTTCTTT.

To note about this clonotype: This may stem from a read error, because a much larger clone lies one nucleotide away. This sequence joins TRBV19 and TRBJ2-7; possible D gene TRBD1, 6 bases. Germline loops: CDR1 LNHDA, CDR2 SQIVND (reference sequence). CDR3 size: 13 residues. V lost 5 bases to trimming and J lost 3 bases, with 11 bases between them. CDR3: CASSSDSYYEQYF. The CDR3 nucleotides read TGTGCCAGTAGTTCGGACAGCTACTACGAGCAGTACTTC.

CDR3 amino acids: CASSQAPGGFVEAFF. CDR3 nucleotide sequence: TGCGCCAGCAGCCAAGCACCAGGGGGATTTGTTGAAGCTTTCTTT. The chain couples TRBV4-3 to TRBJ1-1, with TRBD1 identical over 7 bases. The CDR3 spans 15 residues. The J segment lost 7 bases and the V segment lost 1 base, leaving 9 bases of the junction unmatched. The germline V gene has CDR1 LGHNA and CDR2 YSLEER.

This chain uses TRBV5-1 with TRBJ2-3; no clear D gene. This CDR3 comprises 14 residues. Trimming removed 1 base at V and 6 bases at J, with 12 bases between. Looked up from germline, CDR1 is SGHRS and CDR2 is YFSETQ. CDR3 in DNA: TGCGCCAGCAGCTTGTTCGACATACCGGATACGCAGTATTTT. Translated, it gives CASSLFDIPDTQYF.

This clonotype was picked up a small number of times. V and J are TRBV7-9 and TRBJ2-5, with D possibly being TRBD2 (6 bases). The CDR3 spans 13 residues. V lost 3 bases to trimming and J lost 5 bases, with 10 bases between them. Germline values: CDR1 SEHNR, CDR2 FQNEAQ (reference sequence). The CDR3 DNA sequence: TGTGCCAGCAGCTTCTCGGGAGACGAGACCCAGTACTTC. Its protein product is CASSFSGDETQYF.

Note on this clonotype: With a much larger clone just one base away, this may be a read error. No conserved phenylalanine or tryptophan is present at the end of the CDR3, so a read error is the likely explanation. The chain employs TRBV4-2 and TRBJ2-7; D remains unclear. CDR1 and CDR2 from the germline V gene are LGHNA and YNFKEQ. The ends were cut back, 1 base at V and 5 bases at J, with 12 bases in the middle. The CDR3 has 14 amino acids. The CDR3 sequence is CASSQVAPLDEQYY. The CDR3 region has the DNA TGTGCCAGCAGCCAAGTTGCGCCGCTGGACGAGCAGTACTAC.

V usage is TRBV4-3 and J usage is TRBJ2-2; the D gene is possibly TRBD2 (5 bases). Trimming cost V 1 base and J 6 bases, with 9 bases left between them. In germline, CDR1 is LGHNA, CDR2 YSLEER. This CDR3 has 14 residues. The CDR3 reads CASSQGAGAGELFF. DNA of the CDR3: TGCGCCAGCAGCCAAGGAGCCGGGGCCGGGGAGCTGTTTTTT.

This clonotype was counted many times. This chain joins TRBV27 and TRBJ2-3; D is tentatively TRBD1 or TRBD2 (5 bases each). The V end lost 1 base, the J end lost 3 bases, and 11 bases lay between the germline ends. The CDR3 totals 15 residues. The germline CDR1 and CDR2 sequences are MNHEY and SMNVEV (reference sequence). This CDR3 is CASSLLGDLTDTQYF. In DNA form, the CDR3 reads TGTGCCAGCAGTTTATTGGGGGATTTGACAGATACGCAGTATTTT.

This clonotype showed up many times. This rearrangement joins TRBV7-9 to TRBJ1-1, with D possibly being TRBD1 (5 bases). CDR1 and CDR2 (germline): SEHNR, FQNEAQ (reference sequence). V was shortened by 4 bases and J by 2 bases, with 14 bases between the two germline ends. CDR3 length equals 15 residues. The CDR3 spells CASSWGPPSNTEAFF. The CDR3 nucleotides are TGTGCCAGCAGCTGGGGACCGCCGAGCAACACTGAAGCTTTCTTT.

This clonotype came up many times. This chain joins TRBV2 and TRBJ1-5, with no clear D. Germline V gene lookup returns CDR1 SNHLY and CDR2 FYNNEI. V was clipped by 3 bases and J by 9 bases, with 12 bases between them. The CDR3 extends over 13 amino acids. The chain's CDR3 is CASSELDWSPQHF. CDR3 sequence (DNA): TGTGCCAGCAGTGAGTTGGACTGGTCGCCCCAGCATTTT.

This clonotype has ten or more counts. The V and J genes are TRBV20-1 and TRBJ2-7, with 11 bases lining up with TRBD2. The CDR3 loop spans 13 amino acids. The V gene end was trimmed by 7 bases and the J gene end by 5 bases; junction bases not matched to a gene: 7. Germline CDR1 DFQATT, CDR2 SNEGSKA (reference sequence). The CDR3 loop is CSGQLAGVHEQYF. The CDR3 nucleotides read TGCAGTGGACAACTAGCGGGAGTCCACGAGCAGTACTTC.

This clonotype was found many times. V and J are TRBV12-3 or TRBV12-4 and TRBJ1-5; maybe TRBD1 (5 bases). This CDR3 region has 14 residues. V lost 8 bases and J 2 bases, leaving 13 bases between the germline ends. The CDR3 spells CASSRGARNQPQHF. The CDR3 region has the DNA TGTGCCAGCTCTAGAGGGGCGCGCAATCAGCCCCAGCATTTT.

The J gene is TRBJ2-7, the V gene TRBV19; D is perhaps TRBD1 or TRBD2 (5 bases each). Germline V gives CDR1 LNHDA, CDR2 SQIVND (reference sequence). Trimming shortened V by 4 bases and J by 4 bases, and 14 bases separated the two germline ends. This CDR3 is built from 14 residues. This CDR3 reads CASSRAGTSYEQYF. DNA for the CDR3: TGTGCCAGTAGTAGGGCCGGGACCTCTTACGAGCAGTACTTC. Supplemented by reference TRBV19 and TRBJ2-7, the full variable domain reads DGGITQSPKYLFRKEGQNVTLSCEQNLNHDAMYWYRQDPGQGLRLIYYSQIVNDFQKGDIAEGYSVSREKKESFPLTVTSAQKNPTAFYLCASSRAGTSYEQYFGPGTRLTVT.